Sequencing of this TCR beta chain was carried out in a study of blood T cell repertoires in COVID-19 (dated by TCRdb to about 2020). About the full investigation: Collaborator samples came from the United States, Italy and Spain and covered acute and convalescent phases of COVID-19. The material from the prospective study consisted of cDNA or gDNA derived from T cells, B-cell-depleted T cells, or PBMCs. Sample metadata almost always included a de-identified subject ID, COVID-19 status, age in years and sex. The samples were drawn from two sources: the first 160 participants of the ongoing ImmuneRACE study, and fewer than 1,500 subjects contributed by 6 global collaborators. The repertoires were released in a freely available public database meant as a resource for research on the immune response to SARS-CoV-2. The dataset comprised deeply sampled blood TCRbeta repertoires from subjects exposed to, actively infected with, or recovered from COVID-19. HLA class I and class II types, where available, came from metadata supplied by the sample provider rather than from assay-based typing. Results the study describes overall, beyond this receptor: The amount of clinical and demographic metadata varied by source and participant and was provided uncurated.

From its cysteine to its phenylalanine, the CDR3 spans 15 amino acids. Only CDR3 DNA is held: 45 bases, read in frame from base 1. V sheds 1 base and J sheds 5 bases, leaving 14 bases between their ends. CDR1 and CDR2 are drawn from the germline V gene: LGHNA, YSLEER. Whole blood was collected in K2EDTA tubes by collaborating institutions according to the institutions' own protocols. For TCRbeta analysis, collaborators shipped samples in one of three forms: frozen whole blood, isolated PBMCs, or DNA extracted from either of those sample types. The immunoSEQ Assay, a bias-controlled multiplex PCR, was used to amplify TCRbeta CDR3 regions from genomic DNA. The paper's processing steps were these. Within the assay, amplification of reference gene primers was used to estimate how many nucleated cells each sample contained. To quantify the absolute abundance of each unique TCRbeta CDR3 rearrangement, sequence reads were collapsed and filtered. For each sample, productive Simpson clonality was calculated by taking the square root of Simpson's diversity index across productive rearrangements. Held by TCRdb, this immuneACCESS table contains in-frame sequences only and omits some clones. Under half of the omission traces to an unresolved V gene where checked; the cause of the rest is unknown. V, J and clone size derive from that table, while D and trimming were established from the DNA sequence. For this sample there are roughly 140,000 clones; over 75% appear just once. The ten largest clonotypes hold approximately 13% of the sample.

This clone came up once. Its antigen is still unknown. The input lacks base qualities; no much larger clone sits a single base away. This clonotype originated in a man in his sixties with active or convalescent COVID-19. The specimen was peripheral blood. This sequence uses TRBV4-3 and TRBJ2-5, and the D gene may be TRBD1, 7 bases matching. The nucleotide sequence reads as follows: TGCGCCAGCAGCCAAGGCGGGGCAGGGGGTGAGACCCAGTACTTC. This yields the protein CASSQGGAGGETQYF.